The 17 T cell receptor beta chains below were found in one sample sequenced in a study of shared clonotypes between healthy human individuals. Clones were sequenced by immunoSEQ multiplex PCR, and TCRdb holds only the in-frame ones, with some missing. The sample contains about 960,000 clones, around 80% of which appear only once. The sequencing input was memory CD4+ T cells sorted from blood. Subset defined: CD45RA-negative fraction. Receptors were obtained from a man aged 18 to 35 in good health.

CDR3 DNA: TGTGCCAGCAGCAAAAACAGGGCTGATACGCAGTATTTT. This codes for CASSKNRADTQYF. J is TRBJ2-3 and V is TRBV6-5; D perhaps matches TRBD1 (6 bases). The V end was cut by 6 bases, the J end by 6 bases, with 13 bases between. Germline V gene lookup returns CDR1 MNHEY and CDR2 SVGAGI. The CDR3 consists of 13 residues.

This chain joins TRBV10-3 and TRBJ1-5, with no clear D. Trimming took 0 bases from V and 7 from J, leaving 13 bases between them. Germline CDR1 and CDR2: ENHRY and SYGVKD. This CDR3 comprises 15 residues. Here the CDR3 reads CAISESRKGDQPQHF. In nucleotides, the CDR3 is TGTGCCATCAGTGAGTCCCGGAAGGGCGACCAGCCCCAGCATTTT.

This chain links TRBV29-1 with TRBJ2-3; 8 bases are a match to TRBD1. V dropped 5 bases and J dropped 1; count of bases not matched to a gene: 5. The CDR3 is made up of 14 amino acids. Germline CDR1 and CDR2: SQVTM and ANQGSEA. CDR3 sequence: CSVQGAGGTDTQYF. The CDR3 DNA is TGCAGCGTTCAGGGGGCTGGGGGCACAGATACGCAGTATTTT.

This chain links TRBV10-3 with TRBJ2-3; TRBD2 aligns across 14 bases. The CDR3 runs to 17 residues. V shed 4 bases, J shed 4 bases, and the junction held 7 bases outside the gene matches. The germline V gene has CDR1 ENHRY and CDR2 SYGVKD. The CDR3 protein is CAISAGLAGAGADTQYF. As DNA, the CDR3 is TGTGCCATCAGTGCGGGACTAGCGGGAGCGGGCGCAGATACGCAGTATTTT.

The chain employs TRBV7-6 and TRBJ2-7; 8 bases are a match to TRBD1. The CDR3 consists of 17 residues. Germline lookup yields CDR1 SGHVS and CDR2 FNYEAQ. The J segment lost 4 bases and the V segment lost 1 base, leaving 12 bases of the junction unmatched. CDR3 sequence (DNA): TGTGCCAGCAGCTTAGATGCAGGGGGCGGGACGGATTACGAGCAGTACTTC. It specifies CASSLDAGGGTDYEQYF.

The V and J genes are TRBV6-5 and TRBJ2-7; D is uncertain. CDR3 length: 11 residues. Germline CDR1 and CDR2: MNHEY and SVGAGI. V was shortened by 5 bases and J by 4 bases, with 6 bases between the two germline ends. CDR3 coding DNA: TGTGCCAGCAGTCAAACATACGAGCAGTACTTC. The encoded protein is CASSQTYEQYF.

The V gene is TRBV9, the J gene TRBJ1-6; the match to TRBD1 covers 9 bases. This CDR3 is built from 16 residues. Trimming removed 3 bases from V and 2 bases from J; junction bases left unmatched: 3. The germline gives CDR1 SGDLS, CDR2 YYNGEE. The CDR3 DNA is TGTGCCAGCAGCGCACAGGGGGCTCCCTATAATTCACCCCTCCACTTT. It encodes CASSAQGAPYNSPLHF.

The rearrangement uses TRBV2 and TRBJ1-3; the D is unclear. Germline-derived CDR1 and CDR2 are SNHLY and FYNNEI. Trimming cost V 4 bases and J 0 bases, with 22 bases left between them. The CDR3 length is 19 residues. The CDR3 is CASSGARAAQLTSGNTIYF. The CDR3 region has the DNA TGTGCCAGCAGTGGAGCAAGGGCCGCGCAGCTTACCTCTGGAAACACCATATATTTT.

The chain is built from TRBV10-2 and TRBJ1-4; unclear D gene. Between the trimmed V and J ends, which lost 6 bases and 0 bases, there was a span of 11 bases. The CDR3 sequence is 15 residues long. CDR1 WSHSY and CDR2 SAAADI come from the germline V gene. Here the CDR3 DNA reads TGCGCCAGCAGCTTAGACGGGGCAACTAATGAAAAACTGTTTTTT. Translation gives CASSLDGATNEKLFF.

This clone was detected many times. The CDR3 loop is CASSEQVSRAFF. The CDR3 DNA sequence: TGTGCCAGCAGTGAACAGGTGTCGCGGGCTTTCTTT. The chain employs TRBV2 and TRBJ1-1; D is undetermined. The germline gives CDR1 SNHLY, CDR2 FYNNEI. Trimming removed 2 bases at V and 11 bases at J, with 12 bases between. This CDR3 contains 12 residues.

Concerning this clone itself: Other DNA variants within this sample encode the same CDR3. The chain joins TRBV11-2 to TRBJ2-2, with 7 positions matching TRBD1. V dropped 5 bases and J dropped 0; count of bases not matched to a gene: 3. The CDR3 runs to 15 residues. CDR1 and CDR2 from the germline V gene are SGHAT and FQNNGV. CDR3 nucleotides: TGTGCCAGCAGCCCGGACAGGTCGAACACCGGGGAGCTGTTTTTT. Its translation is CASSPDRSNTGELFF.

In this sample, this clone turned up once. The chain links TRBV27 to TRBJ2-1; 12 nucleotides match TRBD2. This CDR3 contains 17 residues. V dropped 3 bases and J dropped 7; count of bases not matched to a gene: 10. In germline, CDR1 is MNHEY, CDR2 SMNVEV (reference sequence). The CDR3 bases are TGTGCCAGCAGTTTGGCTAGCGGGGGGGGTGCGAGGAATGAGCAGTTCTTC. It encodes CASSLASGGGARNEQFF.

Worth noting for this clone: Other DNA sequences in the sample encode the same CDR3. The V gene is TRBV30, the J gene TRBJ2-5, with unresolved D. Between the trimmed V and J ends, which lost 2 bases and 1 base, there was a span of 2 bases. The CDR3 is made up of 11 amino acids. Looked up from germline, CDR1 is GTSNPN and CDR2 is SVGIG (reference sequence). CDR3 protein: CAWSSQETQYF. For the CDR3, the DNA is TGTGCCTGGAGTTCCCAAGAGACCCAGTACTTC.

The chain joins TRBV7-2 to TRBJ1-6; D call uncertain. The CDR3 is 15 amino acids. The germline CDR1 and CDR2 sequences are SGHTA and FQGNSA. V lost 5 bases and J lost 6, with 14 bases in between. CDR3 protein: CASSLSLGGNSPLHF. CDR3 DNA sequence: TGTGCCAGCAGCCTAAGCCTGGGAGGTAATTCACCCCTCCACTTT.

The CDR3 region is CASRPRDEQYF. In nucleotides, the CDR3 is TGTGCCAGCAGGCCCAGGGACGAGCAGTACTTC. V is TRBV2 and J is TRBJ2-7; weak D call: TRBD1 (5 bases). The germline gives CDR1 SNHLY, CDR2 FYNNEI. With 6 bases removed from V and 5 bases from J, the gap between germline ends came to 8 bases. There are 11 residues in the CDR3.

The chain employs TRBV7-2 and TRBJ2-7; D is unclear. The V end lost 2 bases, the J end lost 3 bases, and 11 bases lay between the germline ends. Germline CDR1 SGHTA, CDR2 FQGNSA. This CDR3 is 14 amino acids long. CDR3 protein: CASSLRGGRYEQYF. CDR3 nucleotide sequence: TGTGCCAGCAGCTTACGAGGCGGACGCTACGAGCAGTACTTC. The full variable domain, in which reference TRBV7-2 and TRBJ2-7 provide the parts outside the CDR3, is GAGVSQSPSNKVTEKGKDVELRCDPISGHTALYWYRQSLGQGLEFLIYFQGNSAPDKSGLPSDRFSAERTGGSVSTLTIQRTQQEDSAVYLCASSLRGGRYEQYFGPGTRLTVT.

The V call is TRBV5-4, the J call TRBJ2-1, with 11 bases aligning to TRBD2. Germline CDR1 is SGHNT and CDR2 is YYREEE (reference sequence). V lost 1 base to trimming and J lost 0 bases; unmatched junction nucleotides: 9. The CDR3 consists of 19 residues. The CDR3 sequence is CASSLMRLAGTSSYNEQFF. CDR3 DNA: TGTGCCAGCAGCTTGATGAGACTAGCGGGGACAAGCTCCTACAATGAGCAGTTCTTC.